These T cell receptor beta chains were read from a single sample in a study of blood T cell repertoires in COVID-19. Method: immunoSEQ multiplex PCR; TCRdb's copy keeps in-frame clones and lacks some. The repertoire has approximately 96,000 clones, more than 90% of them found once; the top ten carry around 1.6%. The sample was peripheral blood. These receptors were taken from a man in his fifties or sixties with acute or convalescent COVID-19. CDR3s include the opening cysteine and the closing phenylalanine or tryptophan. D genes are given only for firm matches. A clone size is listed for some rows: how often the clone was seen (once, few, many), or a class if it is expanded.

cdr3_nt: TGTGCCAGTAGTATTTGGAGTGTGGGTAGCGGGTCGCACAATGAGCAGTTCTTC
cdr3_aa: CASSIWSVGSGSHNEQFF
v_call: TRBV19
j_call: TRBJ2-1
clone_size: .
d_call: TRBD2

cdr3_nt: TGTGCCAGCAGTTCAGGGTACGAGCAGTACTTC
cdr3_aa: CASSSGYEQYF
v_call: TRBV12-3/TRBV12-4
j_call: TRBJ2-7
clone_size: .
d_call: .

cdr3_nt: TGTGCCAGTAGTATTCAGGGGGCGGGGGAGCAGTACTTC
cdr3_aa: CASSIQGAGEQYF
v_call: TRBV19
j_call: TRBJ2-7
clone_size: .
d_call: TRBD1

cdr3_nt: TGTGCCATCAGTCAACAGGGGGGAGAGAACACTGAAGCTTTCTTT
cdr3_aa: CAISQQGGENTEAFF
v_call: TRBV10-3
j_call: TRBJ1-1
clone_size: .
d_call: TRBD1

cdr3_nt: TGCGCCAGCAGTGAACCTACCGTGGACTGGGATACGCAGTATTTT
cdr3_aa: CASSEPTVDWDTQYF
v_call: TRBV10-1
j_call: TRBJ2-3
clone_size: .
d_call: .

cdr3_nt: TGTGCCAGCAGCGGGACAGGCTCCTACGAGCAGTACTTC
cdr3_aa: CASSGTGSYEQYF
v_call: TRBV9
j_call: TRBJ2-7
clone_size: .
d_call: TRBD1

cdr3_nt: TGTGCCAGCAGTTACTCGCCGGGACAGGGAAACACTGAAGCTTTCTTT
cdr3_aa: CASSYSPGQGNTEAFF
v_call: TRBV6-5
j_call: TRBJ1-1
clone_size: .
d_call: TRBD1

cdr3_nt: TGTGCCAGCAGCTCCCCGATGGGAGGAGATACGCAGTATTTT
cdr3_aa: CASSSPMGGDTQYF
v_call: TRBV5-4
j_call: TRBJ2-3
clone_size: .
d_call: .

cdr3_nt: TGTGCCAGCAATGGGCTAGCGGATGTCACAGATACGCAGTATTTT
cdr3_aa: CASNGLADVTDTQYF
v_call: TRBV28
j_call: TRBJ2-3
clone_size: few
d_call: TRBD2

cdr3_nt: TGTGCCAGCAGCTTCAAACTCACAGATACGCAGTATTTT
cdr3_aa: CASSFKLTDTQYF
v_call: TRBV13
j_call: TRBJ2-3
clone_size: .
d_call: .

cdr3_nt: TGTGCCAGCAGTCCGCAGGAGAACACTGAAGCTTTCTTT
cdr3_aa: CASSPQENTEAFF
v_call: TRBV6-5
j_call: TRBJ1-1
clone_size: once
d_call: .

cdr3_nt: TGCGCCAGCAGCCGCTGGACTAGCGGAATTGTGTGGGAGTTCTTC
cdr3_aa: CASSRWTSGIVWEFF
v_call: TRBV4-3
j_call: TRBJ2-1
clone_size: few
d_call: TRBD2

cdr3_nt: TGCGCCAGCAGCTTTATATACCGGGGGGTAAACACTGAAGCTTTCTTT
cdr3_aa: CASSFIYRGVNTEAFF
v_call: TRBV5-1
j_call: TRBJ1-1
clone_size: .
d_call: .

cdr3_nt: TGTGCCAGCAGTGACTCTCGGACAGGGGCTGGCTACACCTTC
cdr3_aa: CASSDSRTGAGYTF
v_call: TRBV2
j_call: TRBJ1-2
clone_size: once
d_call: TRBD1

cdr3_nt: TGCAGCGTAGGACACTACTATGGCTACACCTTC
cdr3_aa: CSVGHYYGYTF
v_call: TRBV29-1
j_call: TRBJ1-2
clone_size: .
d_call: .

cdr3_nt: TGCGCCAGCAGCCATCCCTCTTCCGGACACCCTGAAGCTTTCTTT
cdr3_aa: CASSHPSSGHPEAFF
v_call: TRBV4-3
j_call: TRBJ1-1
clone_size: .
d_call: .

cdr3_nt: TGCAGCGTTGCCGGACAGGGACAGGGATACGAGCAGTACTTC
cdr3_aa: CSVAGQGQGYEQYF
v_call: TRBV29-1
j_call: TRBJ2-7
clone_size: .
d_call: TRBD1

cdr3_nt: TGTGCCAGTAGTATCGGGGAGGCAGGGGGCGCCTCCGGGGAGCTGTTTTTT
cdr3_aa: CASSIGEAGGASGELFF
v_call: TRBV19
j_call: TRBJ2-2
clone_size: few
d_call: TRBD1

cdr3_nt: TGTGCCATCAGTGACCCCGTGACTAGCGGGACTGTAAACATTCAGTACTTC
cdr3_aa: CAISDPVTSGTVNIQYF
v_call: TRBV10-3
j_call: TRBJ2-4
clone_size: .
d_call: TRBD2

cdr3_nt: TGTGCCAGCAGTTACGGAGGGACAGGGAGTTACGAGCAGTACTTC
cdr3_aa: CASSYGGTGSYEQYF
v_call: TRBV6-5
j_call: TRBJ2-7
clone_size: once
d_call: TRBD1

cdr3_nt: TGCAGCGTTGTAAGGTCGGGTCCCTATGGCTACACCTTC
cdr3_aa: CSVVRSGPYGYTF
v_call: TRBV29-1
j_call: TRBJ1-2
clone_size: .
d_call: .

cdr3_nt: TGTGCCAGCATCCTACGGGGCAGGGGGGATGAGCAGTTCTTC
cdr3_aa: CASILRGRGDEQFF
v_call: TRBV6-5
j_call: TRBJ2-1
clone_size: .
d_call: .

cdr3_nt: TGTGCCAGTAGTATGGGACTCGGCACAGATACGCAGTATTTT
cdr3_aa: CASSMGLGTDTQYF
v_call: TRBV19
j_call: TRBJ2-3
clone_size: .
d_call: .

cdr3_nt: TGTGCCAGCTCACCACCGGGACAGGGGGCAAACGAGCAGTACTTC
cdr3_aa: CASSPPGQGANEQYF
v_call: TRBV18
j_call: TRBJ2-7
clone_size: .
d_call: TRBD1

cdr3_nt: TGTGCCAGCAGCGTAGGCGGGTCCGGGGAGCTGTTTTTT
cdr3_aa: CASSVGGSGELFF
v_call: TRBV9
j_call: TRBJ2-2
clone_size: .
d_call: .

cdr3_nt: TGTGCCAGCAGTTCACAGAGCTCCTACGAGCAGTACTTC
cdr3_aa: CASSSQSSYEQYF
v_call: TRBV7-8
j_call: TRBJ2-7
clone_size: .
d_call: .

cdr3_nt: TGCAGCGCCCAGGGGGCCTCCTACGAGCAGTACTTC
cdr3_aa: CSAQGASYEQYF
v_call: TRBV29-1
j_call: TRBJ2-7
clone_size: .
d_call: TRBD1